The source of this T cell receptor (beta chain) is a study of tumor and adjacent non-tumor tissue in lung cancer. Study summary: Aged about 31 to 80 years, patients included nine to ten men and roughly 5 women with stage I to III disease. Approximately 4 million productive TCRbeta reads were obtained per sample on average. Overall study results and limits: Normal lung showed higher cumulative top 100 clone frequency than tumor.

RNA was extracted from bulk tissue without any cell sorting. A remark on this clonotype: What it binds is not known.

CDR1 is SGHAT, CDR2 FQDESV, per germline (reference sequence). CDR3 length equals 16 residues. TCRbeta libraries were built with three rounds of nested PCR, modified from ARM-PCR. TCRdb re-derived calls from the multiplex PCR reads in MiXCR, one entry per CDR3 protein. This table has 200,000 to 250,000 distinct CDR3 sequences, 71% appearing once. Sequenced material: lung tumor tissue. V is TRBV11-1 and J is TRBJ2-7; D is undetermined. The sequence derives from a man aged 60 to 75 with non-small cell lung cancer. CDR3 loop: CLSSLSIRDNSYEQYF. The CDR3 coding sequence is TGTCTCAGCAGCTTATCGATTCGTGACAACTCCTACGAGCAGTACTTC.